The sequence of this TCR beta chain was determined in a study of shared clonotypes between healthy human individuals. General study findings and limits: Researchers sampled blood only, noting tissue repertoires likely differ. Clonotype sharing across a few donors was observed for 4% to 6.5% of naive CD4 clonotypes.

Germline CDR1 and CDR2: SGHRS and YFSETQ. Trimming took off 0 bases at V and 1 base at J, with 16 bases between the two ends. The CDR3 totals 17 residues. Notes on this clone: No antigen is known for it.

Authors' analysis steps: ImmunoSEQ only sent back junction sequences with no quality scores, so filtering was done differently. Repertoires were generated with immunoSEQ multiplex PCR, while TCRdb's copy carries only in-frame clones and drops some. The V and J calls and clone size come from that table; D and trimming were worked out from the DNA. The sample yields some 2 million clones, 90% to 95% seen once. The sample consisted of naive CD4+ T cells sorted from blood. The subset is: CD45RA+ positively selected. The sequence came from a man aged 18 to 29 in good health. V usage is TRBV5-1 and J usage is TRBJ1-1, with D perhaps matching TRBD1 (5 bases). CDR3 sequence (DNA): TGCGCCAGCAGCTTGGTCTCTCCTCTGACAGAGAACACTGAAGCTTTCTTT. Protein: CASSLVSPLTENTEAFF.